This T cell receptor beta chain was profiled in a study of brain T cells in children with intractable seizures. Repertoires were generated with immunoSEQ multiplex PCR, while TCRdb's copy carries only in-frame clones and drops some. The sample includes tens of thousands of clones, 90% to 96% seen only once; the top ten take 0.3% to 0.45%. Surgery cases with the highest brain T cell transcript signatures were chosen for sequencing. Patients received at least one anti-epileptic drug before surgery. The CDR3 has 13 residues. Germline V gives CDR1 SGHTA, CDR2 FQGNSA. Trimming removed 4 bases from V and 5 bases from J, with 11 bases in between.

The TCR was taken from a boy younger than two with focal cortical dysplasia and intractable seizures. The chain combines TRBV7-2 with TRBJ1-1, with unresolved D. This specimen consisted of peripheral blood, obtained at surgery. The DNA for the CDR3 is TGTGCCAGCAGCTCACCTCAGGTTACTGAAGCTTTCTTT. Translated: CASSSPQVTEAFF.